This passage covers 7 T cell receptor beta chains from one sample sequenced in a study of cytomegalovirus exposure and HLA in healthy donors. 13 Jbeta primers and 60 Vbeta primers were used for the PCR. Libraries were prepared by immunoSEQ multiplex PCR; TCRdb keeps only in-frame clonotypes and omits some of them. The sample yields 150,000 to 200,000 clones, about 84% seen once. Sequencing was carried out using PBMCs. These receptors all stem from a man aged 18 to 30 in good health and CMV-seronegative.

The sample holds a few counts of this clone. The V call is TRBV4-3, the J call TRBJ2-7; 12 bases line up with TRBD1. The CDR3 extends over 15 amino acids. Germline V lookup: CDR1 LGHNA, CDR2 YSLEER. Unmatched junction bases numbered 4, after V lost 2 bases and J lost 5 bases. The CDR3 DNA sequence: TGCGCCAGCAGCCAACAGGGGACAGGGGGCGACGAGCAGTACTTC. It translates to CASSQQGTGGDEQYF.

The chain links TRBV7-8 to TRBJ2-5, with D possibly TRBD2 on 6 matching bases. This CDR3 comprises 14 residues. The germline CDR1 and CDR2 sequences are SGHVS and FQNEAQ. V lost 5 bases, J lost 5 bases, and 15 bases lay in between. The CDR3 loop reads CASSPGLSGETQYF. CDR3 nucleotides: TGTGCCAGCAGCCCGGGACTTTCGGGGGAGACCCAGTACTTC.

The gene calls are TRBV7-2 and TRBJ2-2; perhaps TRBD1 as D (5 bases). The CDR3 spans 15 residues. V gave up 5 bases and J gave up 6 bases, with 16 bases separating them. Germline CDR1 SGHTA, CDR2 FQGNSA. The CDR3 protein is CASSPQGQLPGELFF. The CDR3 bases are TGTGCCAGCAGCCCCCAGGGCCAGCTCCCCGGGGAGCTGTTTTTT.

The chain couples TRBV6-1 to TRBJ2-6; the D is unclear. V was trimmed by 9 bases and J by 1 base, leaving 4 bases between them. This CDR3 is built from 12 residues. Germline values: CDR1 MNHNS, CDR2 SASEGT. The DNA of the CDR3 is TGTGCCAGTGAGTCTGGGGCCAACGTCCTGACTTTC. It is translated as CASESGANVLTF.

The count of this clone is one. This sequence joins TRBV27 and TRBJ2-7; no firm D call. The CDR3 has 16 residues. Trimming stripped 2 bases from V and 0 bases from J, with 14 bases between. Germline V gene lookup returns CDR1 MNHEY and CDR2 SMNVEV (reference sequence). The CDR3 DNA reads as TGTGCCAGCAGTTTAATTAGAGCGAAAAGCTCCTACGAGCAGTACTTC. Translated: CASSLIRAKSSYEQYF.

This clone was detected only once. This sequence joins TRBV19 and TRBJ2-2; a weak D match, TRBD1 (5 bases). Germline CDR1 reads LNHDA; CDR2 reads SQIVND (reference sequence). Trimming took 5 bases from V and 6 from J, leaving 13 bases between them. This CDR3 has 14 residues. In DNA, the CDR3 is TGTGCCAGTAGTTCCCAGGGTTCGGCCGGGGAGCTGTTTTTT. Its translation: CASSSQGSAGELFF.

J is TRBJ1-1 and V is TRBV7-9, with D possibly TRBD1 on 6 matching bases. V was shortened by 5 bases and J by 4 bases, with 17 bases between the two germline ends. The germline CDR1 and CDR2 sequences are SEHNR and FQNEAQ (reference sequence). The CDR3 consists of 15 residues. This CDR3 is CASSPGTREGTEAFF. In DNA form, the CDR3 reads TGTGCCAGCAGCCCCGGGACACGGGAGGGCACTGAAGCTTTCTTT.